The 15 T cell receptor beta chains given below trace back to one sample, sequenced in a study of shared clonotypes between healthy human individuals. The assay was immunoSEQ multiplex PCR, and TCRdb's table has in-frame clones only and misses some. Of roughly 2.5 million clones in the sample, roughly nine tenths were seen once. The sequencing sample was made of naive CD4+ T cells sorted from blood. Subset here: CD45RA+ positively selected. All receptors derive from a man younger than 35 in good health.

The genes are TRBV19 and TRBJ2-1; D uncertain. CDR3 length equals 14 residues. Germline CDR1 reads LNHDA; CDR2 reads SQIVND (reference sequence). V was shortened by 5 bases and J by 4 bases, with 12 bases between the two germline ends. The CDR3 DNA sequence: TGTGCCAGTAGTGAGACTGAAGCGTACAATGAGCAGTTCTTC. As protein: CASSETEAYNEQFF.

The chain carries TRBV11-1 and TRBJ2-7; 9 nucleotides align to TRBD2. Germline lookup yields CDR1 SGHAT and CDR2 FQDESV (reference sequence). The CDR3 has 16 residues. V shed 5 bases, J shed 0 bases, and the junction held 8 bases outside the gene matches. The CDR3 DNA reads TGTGCCAGCAGCCCCGCGGGGGGGGGCTACTCCTACGAGCAGTACTTC. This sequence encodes CASSPAGGGYSYEQYF. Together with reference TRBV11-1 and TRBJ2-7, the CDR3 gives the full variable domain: EAEVAQSPRYKITEKSQAVAFWCDPISGHATLYWYRQILGQGPELLVQFQDESVVDDSQLPKDRFSAERLKGVDSTLKIQPAELGDSAMYLCASSPAGGGYSYEQYFGPGTRLTVT.

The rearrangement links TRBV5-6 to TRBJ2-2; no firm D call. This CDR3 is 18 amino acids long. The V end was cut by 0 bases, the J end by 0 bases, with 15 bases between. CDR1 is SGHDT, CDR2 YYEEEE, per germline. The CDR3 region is CASSLAGLWVSNTGELFF. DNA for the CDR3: TGTGCCAGCAGCTTGGCCGGGCTATGGGTTTCGAACACCGGGGAGCTGTTTTTT.

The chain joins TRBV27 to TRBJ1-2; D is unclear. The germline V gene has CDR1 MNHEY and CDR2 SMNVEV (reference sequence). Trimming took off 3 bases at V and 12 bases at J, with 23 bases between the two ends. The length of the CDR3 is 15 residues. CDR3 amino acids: CASSFSFMGKWVDTF. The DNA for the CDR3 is TGTGCCAGCAGTTTCTCATTTATGGGAAAATGGGTCGACACCTTC.

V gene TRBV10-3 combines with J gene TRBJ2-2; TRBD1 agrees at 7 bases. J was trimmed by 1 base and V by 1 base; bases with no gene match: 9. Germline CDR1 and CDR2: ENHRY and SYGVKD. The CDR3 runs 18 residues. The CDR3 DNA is TGTGCCATCAGTGAGTACGACTTGGGACAGTTGAACACCGGGGAGCTGTTTTTT. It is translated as CAISEYDLGQLNTGELFF.

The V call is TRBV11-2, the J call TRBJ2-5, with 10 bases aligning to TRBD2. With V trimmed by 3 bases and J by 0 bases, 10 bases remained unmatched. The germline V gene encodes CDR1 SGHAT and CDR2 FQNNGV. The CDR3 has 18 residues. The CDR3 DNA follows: TGTGCCAGCAGCTTGGGTGGGACTAGCGTACCCTACCAAGAGACCCAGTACTTC. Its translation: CASSLGGTSVPYQETQYF.

Here the CDR3 reads CASSDPTWTGRYGYTF. DNA of the CDR3: TGTGCCAGCAGTGACCCAACGTGGACAGGGCGGTATGGCTACACCTTC. The V and J genes are TRBV6-1 and TRBJ1-2, with TRBD1 matching over 8 bases. Germline V CDR1 and CDR2: MNHNS, SASEGT. CDR3 length: 16 amino acids. With 3 bases clipped from V and 5 bases from J, the junction kept 11 bases outside the gene matches.

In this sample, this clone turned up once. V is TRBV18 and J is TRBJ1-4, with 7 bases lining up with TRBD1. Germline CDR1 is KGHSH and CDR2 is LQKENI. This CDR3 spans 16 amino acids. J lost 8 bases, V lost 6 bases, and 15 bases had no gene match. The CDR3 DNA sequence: TGTGCCAGCTCCCCCAGATCGAACGACAGGGAAGAAAAACTGTTTTTT. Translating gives CASSPRSNDREEKLFF.

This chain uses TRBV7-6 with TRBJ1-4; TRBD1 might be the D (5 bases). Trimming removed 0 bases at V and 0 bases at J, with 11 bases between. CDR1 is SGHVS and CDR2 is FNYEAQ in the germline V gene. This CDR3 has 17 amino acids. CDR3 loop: CASSLAGRGPTNEKLFF. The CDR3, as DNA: TGTGCCAGCAGCTTAGCGGGAAGGGGACCAACTAATGAAAAACTGTTTTTT. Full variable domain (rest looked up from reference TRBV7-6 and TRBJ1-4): GAGVSQSPRYKVTKRGQDVALRCDPISGHVSLYWYRQALGQGPEFLTYFNYEAQQDKSGLPNDRFSAERPEGSISTLTIQRTEQRDSAMYRCASSLAGRGPTNEKLFFGSGTQLSVL.

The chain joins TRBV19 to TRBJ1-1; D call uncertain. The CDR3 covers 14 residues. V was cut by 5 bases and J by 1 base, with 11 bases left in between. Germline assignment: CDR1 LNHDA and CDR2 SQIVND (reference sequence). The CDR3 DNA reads TGTGCCAGTAGTCTTGGACTGAAGAACACTGAAGCTTTCTTT. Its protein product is CASSLGLKNTEAFF.

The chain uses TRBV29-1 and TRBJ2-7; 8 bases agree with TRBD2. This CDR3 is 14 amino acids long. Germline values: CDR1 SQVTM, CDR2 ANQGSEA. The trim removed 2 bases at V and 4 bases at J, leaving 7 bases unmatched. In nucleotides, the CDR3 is TGCAGCGTTGAAAAGTTAGCGGGGAATTACGAGCAGTACTTC. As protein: CSVEKLAGNYEQYF.

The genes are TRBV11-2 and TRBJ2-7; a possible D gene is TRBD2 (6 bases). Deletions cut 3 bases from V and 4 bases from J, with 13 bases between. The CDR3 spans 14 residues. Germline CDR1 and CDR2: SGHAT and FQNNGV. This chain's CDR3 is CASSFRLDPYEQYF. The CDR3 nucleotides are TGTGCCAGCAGCTTTCGACTAGATCCTTACGAGCAGTACTTC. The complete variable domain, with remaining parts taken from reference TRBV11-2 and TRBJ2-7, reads EAGVAQSPRYKIIEKRQSVAFWCNPISGHATLYWYQQILGQGPKLLIQFQNNGVVDDSQLPKDRFSAERLKGVDSTLKIQPAKLEDSAVYLCASSFRLDPYEQYFGPGTRLTVT.

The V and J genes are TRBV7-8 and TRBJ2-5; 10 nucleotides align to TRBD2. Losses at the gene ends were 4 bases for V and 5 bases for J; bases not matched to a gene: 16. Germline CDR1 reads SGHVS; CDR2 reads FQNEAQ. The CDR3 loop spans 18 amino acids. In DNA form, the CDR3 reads TGTGCCAGCAGCTCCGCCCGGGTAGCGGGAGGAGCCGGGGAGACCCAGTACTTC. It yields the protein CASSSARVAGGAGETQYF.

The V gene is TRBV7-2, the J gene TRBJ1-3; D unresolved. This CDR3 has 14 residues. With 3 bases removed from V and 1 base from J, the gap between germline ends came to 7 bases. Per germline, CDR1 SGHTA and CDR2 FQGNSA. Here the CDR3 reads CASSFEASGNTIYF. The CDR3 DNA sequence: TGTGCCAGCAGCTTCGAAGCTTCTGGAAACACCATATATTTT.

CDR3 sequence: CASSPPDRDWAFF. As DNA, the CDR3 is TGTGCCAGCAGCCCTCCGGACAGGGATTGGGCTTTCTTT. The chain recombines TRBV9 with TRBJ1-1; 8 nucleotides align to TRBD1. This CDR3 has 13 amino acids. Germline lookup yields CDR1 SGDLS and CDR2 YYNGEE. V gave up 4 bases and J gave up 11 bases; unmatched junction bases: 10. Full variable domain (rest looked up from reference TRBV9 and TRBJ1-1): DSGVTQTPKHLITATGQRVTLRCSPRSGDLSVYWYQQSLDQGLQFLIQYYNGEERAKGNILERFSAQQFPDLHSELNLSSLELGDSALYFCASSPPDRDWAFFGQGTRLTVV.